These 27 T cell receptor beta chains were sequenced from one sample in a study of regulatory T cells in long-lasting Graves disease. Time point denoted: persistent/refractory GD, antithyroid drugs over 5 years with positive TRAb. PBMC-derived RNA was used for the TCR library. Library construction for TCR beta used iRepertoire HTBI primers and Arm-PCR of CDR3 regions. TCRdb passed the multiplex PCR reads through MiXCR, listing each CDR3 protein once. The sample yields about 660,000 distinct CDR3 sequences, around 30% seen once. Sample: peripheral blood mononuclear cells (PBMCs), taken when the disease was refractory, from a patient treated with antithyroid drugs. All receptors derive from a female donor with Graves disease.

This clonotype was detected only a few times. The chain links TRBV7-2 to TRBJ1-4; tentative D call: TRBD1 (6 bases). The CDR3 spans 15 residues. Per the germline V gene, CDR1 is SGHTA and CDR2 is FQGNSA. V dropped 2 bases and J dropped 3 bases, with 10 bases sitting between them. The DNA for the CDR3 is TGTGCCAGCAGCTTAAATAAGGGGGCTAATGAAAAACTGTTTTTT. It yields the protein CASSLNKGANEKLFF. The full variable domain, completed using reference TRBV7-2 and TRBJ1-4, is GAGVSQSPSNKVTEKGKDVELRCDPISGHTALYWYRQSLGQGLEFLIYFQGNSAPDKSGLPSDRFSAERTGGSVSTLTIQRTQQEDSAVYLCASSLNKGANEKLFFGSGTQLSVL.

The chain employs TRBV7-9 and TRBJ2-3, with D uncertain. This CDR3 comprises 13 residues. CDR1 and CDR2 (germline): SEHNR, FQNEAQ (reference sequence). V lost 2 bases and J 4 bases, leaving 7 bases between the germline ends. The CDR3 region is CASSLTGPDTQYF. CDR3 bases: TGTGCCAGCAGCTTAACGGGTCCAGATACGCAGTATTTT.

The chain links TRBV7-9 to TRBJ1-2; 9 bases line up with TRBD1. Germline CDR1 reads SEHNR; CDR2 reads FQNEAQ (reference sequence). V was pared by 5 bases and J by 8 bases, with 12 bases of the junction left unmatched. There are 15 residues in the CDR3. The CDR3: CASSLPGTGREGYTF. The CDR3 DNA sequence: TGTGCCAGCAGCCTTCCCGGGACAGGGCGGGAAGGCTACACCTTC.

The V gene is TRBV7-2, the J gene TRBJ1-1; unclear D gene. CDR1 and CDR2 (germline): SGHTA, FQGNSA. The CDR3 consists of 13 residues. The V gene lost 6 bases and the J gene lost 6 bases, with 14 bases spanning the gap. The CDR3: CASRSGLNSEAFF. CDR3 bases: TGTGCCAGCAGGAGTGGCCTTAACTCTGAAGCTTTCTTT.

This clonotype appeared a few times. The chain couples TRBV20-1 to TRBJ2-5, with D unresolved. Trimming stripped 6 bases from V and 4 bases from J, with 12 bases between. The germline CDR1 and CDR2 sequences are DFQATT and SNEGSKA (reference sequence). This CDR3 is 12 amino acids long. CDR3 sequence (DNA): TGCAGTGCGCTCGATGTCCCAGAGACCCAGTACTTC. Protein sequence: CSALDVPETQYF.

This clonotype was detected a few times. V is TRBV5-1 and J is TRBJ2-7; 9 nucleotides match TRBD2. CDR1 and CDR2 (germline): SGHRS, YFSETQ. This CDR3 has 18 amino acids. Trimming took 0 bases from V and 5 from J; bases not matched to a gene: 15. CDR3 protein: CASSLDGLAGPRGNEQYF. The CDR3 DNA follows: TGCGCCAGCAGCTTGGATGGGCTAGCGGGACCTCGCGGGAACGAGCAGTACTTC. Full variable domain (remainder filled in from reference TRBV5-1 and TRBJ2-7): KAGVTQTPRYLIKTRGQQVTLSCSPISGHRSVSWYQQTPGQGLQFLFEYFSETQRNKGNFPGRFSGRQFSNSRSEMNVSTLELGDSALYLCASSLDGLAGPRGNEQYFGPGTRLTVT.

V is TRBV30 and J is TRBJ1-2; TRBD1 aligns across 10 bases. Per the germline V gene, CDR1 is GTSNPN and CDR2 is SVGIG (reference sequence). The CDR3 loop spans 14 amino acids. Trimming at V came to 3 bases and at J to 10 bases, leaving 11 bases not matched to a gene. As DNA, the CDR3 is TGTGCCTGGAGCCCGTTAGGGGGACAGGGGTACTACACCTTC. It is translated as CAWSPLGGQGYYTF.

This clonotype has a count of ten or more. This rearrangement joins TRBV27 to TRBJ2-7; no clear D. In germline, CDR1 is MNHEY, CDR2 SMNVEV (reference sequence). Trimming cost V 3 bases and J 3 bases, with 9 bases left between them. CDR3 size: 13 residues. The CDR3 coding sequence is TGTGCCAGCAGTTTGAGGAAGAACTACGAGCAGTACTTC. This encodes CASSLRKNYEQYF.

The V and J genes are TRBV5-6 and TRBJ2-7, with 8 bases fitting TRBD1. Trimming at V came to 4 bases and at J to 6 bases, leaving 9 bases not matched to a gene. The germline gives CDR1 SGHDT, CDR2 YYEEEE. The CDR3 length is 14 residues. CDR3 DNA sequence: TGTGCCAGCAGCCCGGGACAGGTGGTTCGCGAGCAGTACTTC. Encoded protein: CASSPGQVVREQYF.

The V call is TRBV29-1, the J call TRBJ2-1, with D perhaps TRBD1 (7 bases). This CDR3 has 17 residues. Trimming took off 2 bases at V and 4 bases at J, with 21 bases between the two ends. CDR1 and CDR2 (germline): SQVTM, ANQGSEA. This CDR3 is CSVELLSGGGPYNEQFF. For the CDR3, the DNA is TGCAGCGTTGAACTACTAAGTGGAGGGGGCCCTTACAATGAGCAGTTCTTC.

This chain uses TRBV7-9 with TRBJ2-5; 7 nucleotides match TRBD2. The CDR3 has 16 residues. V shed 2 bases, J shed 1 base, and the junction held 7 bases outside the gene matches. Looked up from germline, CDR1 is SEHNR and CDR2 is FQNEAQ (reference sequence). CDR3 coding DNA: TGTGCCAGCAGCTTATTGCGGGAGAGCATCCAAGAGACCCAGTACTTC. Encoded protein: CASSLLRESIQETQYF.

As regards this clonotype: A read error is possible here, since a much larger clone lies one base away. A read error is likely, as this CDR3 ends without the conserved phenylalanine or tryptophan. The rearrangement joins TRBV12-3 or TRBV12-4 to TRBJ2-7; TRBD2 agrees at 11 bases. Trimming at V came to 5 bases and at J to 3 bases, leaving 3 bases not matched to a gene. This CDR3 spans 14 amino acids. Here the CDR3 DNA reads TGTGCCAGCAGTCGCGGGACTAGCGGCTACGAGCAGTACTCC. Residues: CASSRGTSGYEQYS.

The chain joins TRBV4-2 to TRBJ1-1, with 8 bases lining up with TRBD1. In germline, CDR1 is LGHNA, CDR2 YNFKEQ. The trim removed 4 bases at V and 4 bases at J, leaving 8 bases unmatched. The CDR3 contains 15 residues. For the CDR3, the DNA is TGTGCCAGCAGCCGCACAGGGGGGTCGATCACTGAAGCTTTCTTT. Translating it yields CASSRTGGSITEAFF.

Ten or more counts support this clonotype. This chain links TRBV2 with TRBJ1-1; 9 nucleotides match TRBD1. The trim removed 4 bases at V and 4 bases at J, leaving 7 bases unmatched. The germline gives CDR1 SNHLY, CDR2 FYNNEI. The CDR3 has 15 amino acids. This CDR3 is CASSVTGGTGTEAFF. In DNA form, the CDR3 reads TGTGCCAGCAGTGTGACAGGGGGTACGGGCACTGAAGCTTTCTTT.

This chain uses TRBV11-2 with TRBJ1-2; D unclear. The length of the CDR3 is 13 residues. In germline, CDR1 is SGHAT, CDR2 FQNNGV. With 7 bases removed from V and 7 bases from J, the gap between germline ends came to 16 bases. The CDR3: CASKDGSSGGYTF. CDR3 bases: TGTGCCAGCAAAGACGGAAGCTCAGGTGGCTACACCTTC. The complete variable domain, with remaining parts taken from reference TRBV11-2 and TRBJ1-2, reads EAGVAQSPRYKIIEKRQSVAFWCNPISGHATLYWYQQILGQGPKLLIQFQNNGVVDDSQLPKDRFSAERLKGVDSTLKIQPAKLEDSAVYLCASKDGSSGGYTFGSGTRLTVV.

This clonotype has a count of ten or more. The rearrangement links TRBV10-1 to TRBJ1-2; D not certain. V was pared by 5 bases and J by 2 bases, with 9 bases between. The CDR3 loop spans 13 amino acids. The V gene's germline CDR1 is WNHNN and CDR2 SYGVQD (reference sequence). The CDR3 protein is CASSISRNYGYTF. CDR3 bases: TGCGCCAGCAGTATTTCAAGAAACTATGGCTACACCTTC.

In its sample, this clonotype was seen a few times. With a much larger clone just one base away, this may be a read error. This sequence joins TRBV7-9 and TRBJ2-7; TRBD1 or TRBD2 may be the D gene (5 bases each). Trimming took 3 bases from V and 3 from J, leaving 9 bases between them. Germline V lookup: CDR1 SEHNR, CDR2 FQNEAQ (reference sequence). This CDR3 region has 13 residues. The CDR3 DNA is TGTGCCAGCAGCTTCGGGGACGGCTACGAGCAGTACTTC. Protein: CASSFGDGYEQYF.

This chain connects TRBV12-3 or TRBV12-4 to TRBJ2-1, with TRBD2 as a possible D gene (5 bases). The V gene lost 6 bases and the J gene lost 2 bases, with 17 bases spanning the gap. This CDR3 is built from 16 residues. CDR3 DNA: TGTGCCAGCAGCGCTGGCGGGTGGGCCACCTACAATGAGCAGTTCTTC. Amino acid sequence: CASSAGGWATYNEQFF.

This chain links TRBV28 with TRBJ2-1, with TRBD2 matching 10 bases. CDR3 length: 15 amino acids. Trimming at V came to 6 bases and at J to 9 bases, leaving 11 bases not matched to a gene. Germline CDR1 and CDR2: MDHEN and SYDVKM. The CDR3 here is CASSLEAGGPPEQFF. CDR3 nucleotides: TGTGCCAGCAGCTTAGAAGCGGGAGGGCCACCTGAGCAGTTCTTC.

A few counts support this clonotype. The chain uses TRBV3-1 and TRBJ1-5; D is unclear. The length of the CDR3 is 15 residues. Germline CDR1 is LGHDT and CDR2 is YNNKEL (reference sequence). Trimming cost V 0 bases and J 4 bases, with 10 bases left between them. In DNA, the CDR3 is TGTGCCAGCAGCCAAGATTTGGGTTATAATCAGCCCCAGCATTTT. Amino acid sequence: CASSQDLGYNQPQHF.

In nucleotides, the CDR3 is TGTGCCAGCTCAATTGCTAGCGGGGCCTACGAGCAGTACTTC. Encoded protein: CASSIASGAYEQYF. The rearrangement joins TRBV18 to TRBJ2-7, with 9 bases lining up with TRBD2. The CDR3 is 14 amino acids. CDR1 is KGHSH and CDR2 is LQKENI in the germline V gene. Trimming took 5 bases from V and 2 from J; bases not matched to a gene: 4.

The CDR3 region has the DNA TGCAGTGCTAGAGGGGGACAGGAATCGCCTGAAGCTTTCTTT. It translates to CSARGGQESPEAFF. V is TRBV20-1 and J is TRBJ1-1, with 8 bases matching TRBD1. In germline, CDR1 is DFQATT, CDR2 SNEGSKA (reference sequence). The V gene end was trimmed by 1 base and the J gene end by 6 bases; junction bases not matched to a gene: 7. The CDR3 covers 14 residues.

This clonotype was found a few times. The chain links TRBV11-2 to TRBJ2-7, with D uncertain. V lost 1 base and J lost 4, with 11 bases in between. CDR1 is SGHAT, CDR2 FQNNGV, per germline. There are 14 residues in the CDR3. The CDR3 is CASSLGSWDYEQYF. DNA of the CDR3: TGTGCCAGCAGCTTAGGGTCATGGGATTACGAGCAGTACTTC.

The table lists this clonotype with a few counts. CDR3 loop: CASSPVPDSSNSPLHF. CDR3 nucleotides: TGCGCCAGCAGCCCCGTACCGGACAGTAGTAATTCACCCCTCCACTTT. This chain connects TRBV4-1 to TRBJ1-6; tentative D call: TRBD1 (6 bases). The germline CDR1 and CDR2 sequences are MGHRA and YSYEKL. The CDR3 has 16 residues. V lost 4 bases and J 6 bases, leaving 16 bases between the germline ends.

V gene TRBV6-1 combines with J gene TRBJ1-5; TRBD1 aligns across 9 bases. Germline V CDR1 and CDR2: MNHNS, SASEGT. CDR3 length equals 16 residues. Trimming cost V 3 bases and J 2 bases; bases outside gene matches: 5. CDR3 bases: TGTGCCAGCAGTGAGGGGACAGGGCTAGGCAATCAGCCCCAGCATTTT. Translated, it gives CASSEGTGLGNQPQHF.

V is TRBV6-1 and J is TRBJ1-6; no definite D call. CDR1 is MNHNS, CDR2 SASEGT, per germline. The CDR3 totals 14 residues. V lost 1 base, J lost 9 bases, and 10 bases lay in between. The CDR3 sequence is CASSEGRAGSPLHF. The CDR3 nucleotides read TGTGCCAGCAGTGAAGGCCGAGCAGGTTCACCCCTCCACTTT.

This clonotype was seen only a few times. The rearrangement links TRBV11-2 to TRBJ2-7, with 10 positions matching TRBD2. Trimming removed 1 base from V and 6 bases from J; junction bases left unmatched: 9. The CDR3 extends over 16 amino acids. From germline, CDR1 is SGHAT and CDR2 FQNNGV. Written as DNA, the CDR3 is TGTGCCAGCAGCTTAGGTTCGGGACTAGCGTTCAGCGAGCAGTACTTC. It is translated as CASSLGSGLAFSEQYF. Full variable domain (missing parts from reference TRBV11-2 and TRBJ2-7): EAGVAQSPRYKIIEKRQSVAFWCNPISGHATLYWYQQILGQGPKLLIQFQNNGVVDDSQLPKDRFSAERLKGVDSTLKIQPAKLEDSAVYLCASSLGSGLAFSEQYFGPGTRLTVT.